This TCR beta chain was captured in a study of blood T cell repertoires in COVID-19. The overall study: Specimens from acute and convalescent COVID-19 originated in the United States, Italy and Spain. T cells, B-cell-depleted T cells, or PBMCs supplied cDNA or gDNA.

Germline V gives CDR1 MNHEY, CDR2 SVGEGT. The CDR3 has 14 residues. Trimming stripped 2 bases from V and 6 bases from J, with 14 bases between. Source study methods: Amplification of reference gene primers provided the estimated nucleated cell counts. The assay was immunoSEQ multiplex PCR, and TCRdb's table has in-frame clones only and misses some. From that table come the V and J calls and clone size; the DNA was used to work out D and trimming. Among approximately 100,000 clones listed, more than 75% were seen once. The chain uses TRBV6-2 or TRBV6-3 and TRBJ2-7; D is perhaps TRBD2 (6 bases). Sequenced input: peripheral blood. The clonotype comes from a woman between 70 and 85 years old with acute or convalescent COVID-19. As DNA, the CDR3 is TGTGCCAGCAGTTACGGTCTAGCGCTCGGCGAGCAGTACGTC. Translation gives CASSYGLALGEQYV.